The sequence of this T cell receptor beta chain was determined in a study of T cell responses to AZD1222 COVID-19 vaccine. Across the study: Pooling covered second doses at about 4 or about 12 weeks. General study findings and limits: Across spike, vaccine-associated CD4 TCRs were found, dominant at 160-218 and 743-854. Clonal diversity was possibly underestimated, and the donors were mostly white British, with more females.

Sequenced by immunoSEQ multiplex PCR; TCRdb stores in-frame clones only, minus some. The sample shows about 120,000 clones, 93% of them seen only once. As concerns this clone: Its antigen remains unidentified.

The sequence was obtained from an adult in good health. Sequencing used peripheral blood, obtained on day 0 of AZD1222 vaccination.

The CDR3 sequence: CASSANNRGNDEQFF. The CDR3 nucleotides are TGTGCCAGCTCGGCTAATAACAGGGGGAACGATGAGCAGTTCTTC. The gene calls are TRBV18 and TRBJ2-1, with 8 bases fitting TRBD1. V lost 6 bases to trimming and J lost 8 bases; unmatched junction nucleotides: 12. The CDR3 is made up of 15 amino acids. Germline CDR1 and CDR2: KGHSH and LQKENI.